Below are 10 T cell receptor beta chains sequenced from a single sample in a study of identical twins. TCRdb analysed the 5' RACE reads with MiXCR anew, one entry per CDR3 protein. The sample shows fewer than 900,000 distinct CDR3 sequences, around 20% of them seen only once. Another study also made use of these data, one on T cells expressing NK-cell markers.

Sequenced material: PBMCs. The origin of the receptors is a woman aged 18-29 years in good health.

In its sample, this clonotype was seen a few times. The chain uses TRBV9 and TRBJ1-2; 7 nucleotides match TRBD1. CDR1 SGDLS and CDR2 YYNGEE come from the germline V gene. This CDR3 contains 13 residues. Trimming at V came to 4 bases and at J to 8 bases, leaving 8 bases not matched to a gene. The CDR3 spells CASSPSGGRGYTF. DNA of the CDR3: TGTGCCAGCAGCCCTTCAGGGGGGAGAGGCTACACCTTC. Drawing the rest from reference TRBV9 and TRBJ1-2, the complete variable domain is DSGVTQTPKHLITATGQRVTLRCSPRSGDLSVYWYQQSLDQGLQFLIQYYNGEERAKGNILERFSAQQFPDLHSELNLSSLELGDSALYFCASSPSGGRGYTFGSGTRLTVV.

There are a few counts of this clonotype. V is TRBV15 and J is TRBJ1-6; D ambiguous. Germline V gene sequence: CDR1 LNHNV, CDR2 YYDKDF (reference sequence). V lost 0 bases to trimming and J lost 6 bases, with 9 bases between them. The CDR3 runs to 15 residues. CDR3 loop: CATSREGLPNSPLHF. The CDR3 nucleotides read TGTGCCACCAGCAGAGAAGGGCTTCCTAATTCACCCCTCCACTTT.

This clonotype was observed at least ten times. The V call is TRBV20-1, the J call TRBJ2-1; 8 bases align to TRBD1. Looked up from germline, CDR1 is DFQATT and CDR2 is SNEGSKA (reference sequence). J was trimmed by 3 bases and V by 5 bases; bases with no gene match: 9. The CDR3 runs 15 residues. Written as DNA, the CDR3 is TGCAGTGCTTTAATCCCGGGACAGGACTACAATGAGCAGTTCTTC. This encodes CSALIPGQDYNEQFF.

This clonotype showed up just a few times. V gene TRBV12-3 or TRBV12-4 combines with J gene TRBJ2-5; 8 bases are a match to TRBD1. The CDR3 sequence is 15 residues long. V gave up 3 bases and J gave up 4 bases; unmatched junction bases: 7. The CDR3 is CASSFGRGRRETQYF. The CDR3 DNA reads TGTGCCAGCAGTTTTGGCAGGGGGCGCAGAGAGACCCAGTACTTC.

As regards this clonotype: The junction departs from germline at one end; a sequencing error may be responsible. The V and J genes are TRBV11-2 and TRBJ2-3; 10 positions match TRBD2. CDR3 length: 18 amino acids. Germline values: CDR1 SGHAT, CDR2 FQNNGV. The CDR3 reads CASNLRQGLAYPSDTQYF. CDR3 in DNA: TGTGCCAGCAACTTACGACAGGGACTAGCGTATCCCTCGGATACGCAGTATTTT.

The J gene is TRBJ1-2, the V gene TRBV29-1; possible D gene TRBD1, 5 bases. CDR1 SQVTM and CDR2 ANQGSEA come from the germline V gene. The CDR3 spans 12 residues. V was pared by 3 bases and J by 5 bases, with 10 bases between. The DNA of the CDR3 is TGCAGCGTTGACCCTAGGGGTTATGGCTACACCTTC. Encoded protein: CSVDPRGYGYTF. Full variable domain (missing parts from reference TRBV29-1 and TRBJ1-2): SAVISQKPSRDICQRGTSLTIQCQVDSQVTMMFWYRQQPGQSLTLIATANQGSEATYESGFVIDKFPISRPNLTFSTLTVSNMSPEDSSIYLCSVDPRGYGYTFGSGTRLTVV.

The gene calls are TRBV20-1 and TRBJ1-5; no definite D call. The CDR3 has 12 amino acids. V dropped 3 bases and J dropped 2 bases, with 5 bases sitting between them. Looked up from germline, CDR1 is DFQATT and CDR2 is SNEGSKA (reference sequence). The CDR3 sequence is CSASLGNQPQHF. The CDR3 nucleotides are TGCAGTGCTAGTTTAGGCAATCAGCCCCAGCATTTT.

This clonotype occurred a few times. V gene TRBV27 combines with J gene TRBJ2-5, with 7 bases lining up with TRBD2. The CDR3 is 16 amino acids. CDR1 MNHEY and CDR2 SMNVEV come from the germline V gene (reference sequence). J lost 1 base, V lost 8 bases, and 13 bases had no gene match. This CDR3 is CASGILAGEVQETQYF. CDR3 in DNA: TGTGCCAGCGGCATTTTGGCGGGAGAGGTCCAAGAGACCCAGTACTTC.

The chain uses TRBV29-1 and TRBJ1-1; possibly TRBD1 for D (5 bases). Trimming removed 6 bases from V and 6 bases from J, with 11 bases in between. The CDR3 length is 11 residues. The germline V gene encodes CDR1 SQVTM and CDR2 ANQGSEA. CDR3 sequence (DNA): TGCAGCGTGGGGCAGAGGGCTGAAGCTTTCTTT. Amino acid sequence: CSVGQRAEAFF.

The rearrangement links TRBV18 to TRBJ2-2; no definite D call. Germline V gene sequence: CDR1 KGHSH, CDR2 LQKENI. This CDR3 is built from 13 residues. V lost 1 base, J lost 3 bases, and 3 bases lay in between. The DNA for the CDR3 is TGTGCCAGCTCACCACAGTACACCGGGGAGCTGTTTTTT. Protein: CASSPQYTGELFF.